The next 31 T cell receptor beta chains were all read from a single sample in a study of CD8 T cells in Susac syndrome. About 0.5 to 1 ug RNA was reverse transcribed with random hexamers. TCRdb re-called the immunoSEQ multiplex PCR reads with MiXCR, one entry per CDR3 protein. The table has about 210,000 distinct CDR3 sequences, 95% seen once; the top ten hold about 0.088%. Sequenced sample: CD4+ T cells from PBMCs. The receptor set was obtained from a human donor with multiple sclerosis.

The V gene is TRBV9, the J gene TRBJ2-2; 8 bases match TRBD1. The V and J ends lost 4 bases and 1 base, in that order; junction bases with no gene match: 6. The CDR3 spans 16 residues. The germline V gene has CDR1 SGDLS and CDR2 YYNGEE. CDR3 protein: CASSPPDRGNTGELFF. The CDR3 DNA is TGTGCCAGCAGCCCGCCAGACAGGGGGAACACCGGGGAGCTGTTTTTT.

J is TRBJ1-2 and V is TRBV29-1, with D tentatively TRBD1 (6 bases). CDR1 SQVTM and CDR2 ANQGSEA come from the germline V gene. Trimming removed 4 bases from V and 8 bases from J, with 32 bases in between. The CDR3 spans 18 residues. In DNA, the CDR3 is TGCAGCGTTGCAACGGGGGCGAACAGGGATTCGCGCCGCGCGGGCTACACCTTC. Translating gives CSVATGANRDSRRAGYTF.

The genes are TRBV4-1 and TRBJ1-1; D is possibly TRBD1 (6 bases). CDR3 size: 16 residues. CDR1 is MGHRA and CDR2 is YSYEKL in the germline V gene. The V end lost 0 bases, the J end lost 0 bases, and 11 bases lay between the germline ends. The CDR3: CASSQDGTNMNTEAFF. The CDR3 DNA reads TGCGCCAGCAGCCAAGATGGGACAAACATGAACACTGAAGCTTTCTTT.

The chain couples TRBV24-1 to TRBJ2-1; a weak D match, TRBD2 (5 bases). Germline V CDR1 and CDR2: KGHDR, SFDVKD. This CDR3 has 13 residues. V dropped 4 bases and J dropped 5 bases, with 8 bases sitting between them. The CDR3 sequence: CATSEGSDNEQFF. The CDR3 nucleotides are TGTGCCACCAGTGAGGGTAGCGACAATGAGCAGTTCTTC.

This chain uses TRBV28 with TRBJ2-7, with 7 bases identical to TRBD1. Germline CDR1 and CDR2: MDHEN and SYDVKM. The CDR3 consists of 12 residues. The junction had 8 bases not matched to a gene; V was cut back by 3 bases and J by 12 bases. CDR3 region: CASSFRQGRRYF. In nucleotides, the CDR3 is TGTGCCAGCAGTTTTAGACAGGGCCGACGGTACTTC.

Comment on this clonotype: The junction departs from the called germline gene at one end, perhaps through a read error. The rearrangement uses TRBV4-1 and TRBJ2-3; 9 bases align to TRBD1. This CDR3 is 17 amino acids long. From germline, CDR1 is MGHRA and CDR2 YSYEKL. CDR3 in amino acids: CASSSRQTGGARDTQYF. CDR3 bases: TGTGCCAGCAGCTCTCGACAAACAGGGGGCGCCAGGGATACGCAGTATTTT.

This clonotype was recorded only once. The rearrangement links TRBV23-1 to TRBJ1-3, with D possibly TRBD1 on 5 matching bases. TRBV23-1 is classed as an ORF, of uncertain function. The CDR3 runs to 16 residues. The V and J ends lost 2 bases and 3 bases respectively, with 14 bases between them. The CDR3 protein is CASSQTHPGFGNTIYF. The CDR3, as DNA: TGCGCCAGCAGTCAAACCCATCCAGGGTTTGGAAACACCATATATTTT.

This chain joins TRBV30 and TRBJ2-7; tentative D call: TRBD2 (6 bases). Germline loops: CDR1 GTSNPN, CDR2 SVGIG (reference sequence). Trimming took 4 bases from V and 11 from J, leaving 33 bases between them. This CDR3 spans 17 amino acids. The DNA for the CDR3 is TGTGCCTGGACCTACGGAGCGGGTTCAGCGCGGCTGAGGGAGGAGTACTTC. This gives the protein CAWTYGAGSARLREEYF.

The chain uses TRBV29-1 and TRBJ1-1; TRBD1 matches at 8 bases. Germline-derived CDR1 and CDR2 are SQVTM and ANQGSEA. The CDR3 consists of 13 residues. The junction had 5 bases not matched to a gene; V was cut back by 7 bases and J by 1 base. The CDR3 coding sequence is TGCAGCGCCATGACAGGGGAGAACACTGAAGCTTTCTTT. Translated: CSAMTGENTEAFF.

In nucleotides, the CDR3 is TGCAGCGCCCGAATTTACGGACTAGCGGGAGAGCTCACAGATACGCAGTATTTT. It yields the protein CSARIYGLAGELTDTQYF. The gene calls are TRBV29-1 and TRBJ2-3; 13 nucleotides agree with TRBD2. The trim removed 7 bases at V and 2 bases at J, leaving 15 bases unmatched. The CDR3 spans 18 residues. Germline V gene lookup returns CDR1 SQVTM and CDR2 ANQGSEA.

The V and J genes are TRBV7-9 and TRBJ1-4; D gene unclear. This CDR3 has 15 residues. The V gene lost 1 base and the J gene lost 5 bases, with 11 bases spanning the gap. Germline V gene sequence: CDR1 SEHNR, CDR2 FQNEAQ (reference sequence). DNA of the CDR3: TGTGCCAGCAGCTTAGGCAGACTGGAGAATGAAAAACTGTTTTTT. This gives the protein CASSLGRLENEKLFF.

The table lists this clonotype with a count of one. The rearrangement joins TRBV7-8 to TRBJ1-1; 8 bases are shared with TRBD1. V gave up 4 bases and J gave up 2 bases; unmatched junction bases: 12. The CDR3 loop spans 17 amino acids. Germline V gene sequence: CDR1 SGHVS, CDR2 FQNEAQ. CDR3 sequence (DNA): TGTGCCAGCAGCTCTAGGGGGACAGGAACTCTAAACACTGAAGCTTTCTTT. Protein sequence: CASSSRGTGTLNTEAFF.

This chain links TRBV2 with TRBJ2-7, with D uncertain. This CDR3 comprises 11 residues. The V gene's germline CDR1 is SNHLY and CDR2 FYNNEI. The V end was cut by 10 bases, the J end by 9 bases, with 16 bases between. CDR3 protein: CATRLALGQYF. The CDR3 DNA reads TGTGCCACCCGACTGGCTTTGGGGCAGTACTTC.

The chain carries TRBV29-1 and TRBJ2-5; TRBD1 aligns across 8 bases. Trimming took 2 bases from V and 5 from J; bases not matched to a gene: 1. The CDR3 is made up of 12 amino acids. Germline CDR1 is SQVTM and CDR2 is ANQGSEA. Here the CDR3 reads CSVENRGETQYF. CDR3 DNA: TGCAGCGTTGAAAACAGGGGGGAGACCCAGTACTTC.

The chain couples TRBV27 to TRBJ1-1, with D tentatively TRBD1 (5 bases). Per germline, CDR1 MNHEY and CDR2 SMNVEV (reference sequence). Trimming removed 5 bases at V and 0 bases at J, with 16 bases between. The CDR3 spans 16 residues. CDR3 bases: TGTGCCAGCAGTCCACAGCGACAGTCCATGAACACTGAAGCTTTCTTT. This codes for CASSPQRQSMNTEAFF.

The V gene is TRBV20-1, the J gene TRBJ2-2; 8 nucleotides align to TRBD2. Germline V gene lookup returns CDR1 DFQATT and CDR2 SNEGSKA (reference sequence). Trimming took 5 bases from V and 5 from J; bases not matched to a gene: 7. This CDR3 region has 14 residues. The CDR3 here is CSAPGTRSTGELFF. The DNA of the CDR3 is TGCAGTGCTCCCGGGACTAGAAGTACCGGGGAGCTGTTTTTT.

This chain uses TRBV6-5 with TRBJ1-1, with D unresolved. Per the germline V gene, CDR1 is MNHEY and CDR2 is SVGAGI. V was cut by 2 bases and J by 1 base, with 17 bases left in between. CDR3 length: 17 amino acids. The CDR3 protein is CASSYVFFGATNTEAFF. The DNA of the CDR3 is TGTGCCAGCAGTTACGTCTTCTTTGGCGCAACGAACACTGAAGCTTTCTTT.

The chain has TRBV4-1 and TRBJ2-1; D not certain. V lost 1 base and J 8 bases, leaving 9 bases between the germline ends. Germline CDR1 and CDR2: MGHRA and YSYEKL. This CDR3 has 13 residues. The CDR3, as DNA: TGCGCCAGCAGCCAAGTTCTTCGGGATGAGCAGTTCTTC. Its protein is CASSQVLRDEQFF.

The chain couples TRBV30 to TRBJ1-5; D is undetermined. V was cut by 0 bases and J by 3 bases, with 9 bases left in between. Germline V lookup: CDR1 GTSNPN, CDR2 SVGIG (reference sequence). The CDR3 extends over 14 amino acids. The CDR3 reads CAWSVRRNNQPQHF. CDR3 DNA: TGTGCCTGGAGTGTACGACGGAACAATCAGCCCCAGCATTTT.

The chain has TRBV30 and TRBJ2-7; possibly TRBD1 for D (5 bases). CDR3 length: 14 residues. Trimming took 2 bases from V and 2 from J, leaving 13 bases between them. Looked up from germline, CDR1 is GTSNPN and CDR2 is SVGIG (reference sequence). The chain's CDR3 is CAWSRGRDTYEQYF. The DNA for the CDR3 is TGTGCCTGGAGTAGGGGCAGGGATACCTACGAGCAGTACTTC.

This clonotype was counted a single time. The chain carries TRBV20-1 and TRBJ2-7; the match to TRBD1 covers 10 bases. CDR3 size: 15 residues. V gave up 0 bases and J gave up 5 bases; unmatched junction bases: 7. Germline CDR1 DFQATT, CDR2 SNEGSKA (reference sequence). The CDR3 here is CSARDAGQGLDEQYF. The CDR3 nucleotides are TGCAGTGCTAGAGATGCGGGACAGGGGTTAGACGAGCAGTACTTC.

The CDR3 DNA is TGTGCCAGCAGGGAGGAGGGGAATCAGCCCCAGCATTTT. Residues: CASREEGNQPQHF. The chain carries TRBV2 and TRBJ1-5; TRBD1 is a possible D gene (5 bases). This CDR3 contains 13 residues. Germline V gives CDR1 SNHLY, CDR2 FYNNEI. The germline V and J ends were trimmed by 6 bases and 4 bases, with 10 bases remaining between them.

This chain connects TRBV29-1 to TRBJ2-1, with 9 bases matching TRBD1. With 5 bases clipped from V and 9 bases from J, the junction kept 14 bases outside the gene matches. The germline V gene has CDR1 SQVTM and CDR2 ANQGSEA. The CDR3 has 15 amino acids. The chain's CDR3 is CSVRQGVRGPGEQFF. The CDR3 bases are TGCAGCGTTCGACAGGGGGTTAGAGGACCTGGTGAGCAGTTCTTC.

The rearrangement links TRBV30 to TRBJ2-7, with D possibly being TRBD1 (7 bases). Trimming left V 5 bases short and J 3 bases short, with 23 bases between. The CDR3 length is 16 residues. Per the germline V gene, CDR1 is GTSNPN and CDR2 is SVGIG (reference sequence). The CDR3 nucleotides read TGTGCCTGGGACCTACACAGGGGAGGTGGCGGCTACGAGCAGTACTTC. Its protein product is CAWDLHRGGGGYEQYF.

J is TRBJ2-3 and V is TRBV29-1; D is ambiguous. This CDR3 comprises 14 residues. Trimming shortened V by 2 bases and J by 1 base, and 10 bases separated the two germline ends. Germline V CDR1 and CDR2: SQVTM, ANQGSEA. The CDR3 protein is CSVEISPGTDTQYF. CDR3 coding DNA: TGCAGCGTTGAAATCAGCCCGGGCACAGATACGCAGTATTTT.

The V and J genes are TRBV6-1 and TRBJ1-2, with a weak D call TRBD1 (5 bases). Looked up from germline, CDR1 is MNHNS and CDR2 is SASEGT. Trimming cost V 7 bases and J 7 bases, with 19 bases left between them. CDR3 length: 14 residues. The CDR3 spells CASTIDGRGGGYTF. The DNA for the CDR3 is TGTGCCAGCACCATCGATGGACGGGGGGGTGGCTACACCTTC.

The rearrangement uses TRBV27 and TRBJ1-1, with a tentative D call TRBD1 (6 bases). Germline V gene lookup returns CDR1 MNHEY and CDR2 SMNVEV (reference sequence). The CDR3 runs to 14 residues. The ends were cut back, 6 bases at V and 3 bases at J, with 14 bases in the middle. The CDR3 reads CASRSGQLYTEAFF. In DNA form, the CDR3 reads TGTGCCAGCAGATCAGGACAGCTCTACACTGAAGCTTTCTTT.

The V gene is TRBV9, the J gene TRBJ2-3; TRBD1 agrees at 7 bases. The CDR3 consists of 16 residues. CDR1 SGDLS and CDR2 YYNGEE come from the germline V gene. Losses at the gene ends were 1 base for V and 2 bases for J; bases not matched to a gene: 7. CDR3 residues: CASSVRGQRDTDTQYF. The CDR3 nucleotides read TGTGCCAGCAGCGTAAGGGGGCAGCGCGACACAGATACGCAGTATTTT.

The chain uses TRBV29-1 and TRBJ1-2, with D maybe TRBD1 (5 bases). CDR3 size: 11 residues. In germline, CDR1 is SQVTM, CDR2 ANQGSEA. V dropped 5 bases and J dropped 6 bases, with 10 bases sitting between them. The CDR3 sequence: CSVQGWDGYTF. The CDR3 region has the DNA TGCAGCGTTCAGGGATGGGATGGCTACACCTTC. Filled out from reference TRBV29-1 and TRBJ1-2, the complete variable domain reads SAVISQKPSRDICQRGTSLTIQCQVDSQVTMMFWYRQQPGQSLTLIATANQGSEATYESGFVIDKFPISRPNLTFSTLTVSNMSPEDSSIYLCSVQGWDGYTFGSGTRLTVV.

This rearrangement joins TRBV7-3 to TRBJ2-3; D remains unclear. The CDR3 has 13 residues. Trimming took 5 bases from V and 4 from J, leaving 10 bases between them. Germline CDR1 is SGHTA and CDR2 is FQGTGA. The CDR3: CASSKLGADTQYF. The CDR3 DNA is TGTGCCAGCAGCAAACTGGGCGCAGATACGCAGTATTTT.

The CDR3 loop reads CASALAYYEQYF. DNA of the CDR3: TGTGCCAGCGCACTGGCATACTACGAGCAGTACTTC. V gene TRBV7-8 combines with J gene TRBJ2-7, with unresolved D. The CDR3 has 12 residues. The V gene's germline CDR1 is SGHVS and CDR2 FQNEAQ. Trimming took off 8 bases at V and 3 bases at J, with 11 bases between the two ends.